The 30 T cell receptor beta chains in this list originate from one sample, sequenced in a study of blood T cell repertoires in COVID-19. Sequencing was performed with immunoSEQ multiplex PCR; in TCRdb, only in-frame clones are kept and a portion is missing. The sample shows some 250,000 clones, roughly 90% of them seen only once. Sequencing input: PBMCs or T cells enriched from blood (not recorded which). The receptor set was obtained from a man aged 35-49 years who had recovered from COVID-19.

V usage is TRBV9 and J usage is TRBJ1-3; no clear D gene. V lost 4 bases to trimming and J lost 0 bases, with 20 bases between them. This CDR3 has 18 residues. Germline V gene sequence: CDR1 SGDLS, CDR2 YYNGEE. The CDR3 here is CASSTPGVWLDSGNTIYF. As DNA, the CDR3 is TGTGCCAGCAGCACCCCCGGGGTATGGTTGGACTCTGGAAACACCATATATTTT.

The CDR3 region has the DNA TGTGCCAGCAGCTTGAGGGACAGGGGAACGATAGGAGGTCAGCCCCAGCATTTT. Translation: CASSLRDRGTIGGQPQHF. The J gene is TRBJ1-5, the V gene TRBV7-8; the match to TRBD1 covers 10 bases. The V segment lost 3 bases and the J segment 6 bases; nucleotides outside the gene matches: 14. This CDR3 has 18 amino acids. Germline V CDR1 and CDR2: SGHVS, FQNEAQ.

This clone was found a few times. The CDR3 DNA reads as TGTGCCAGCAGTTACTCCACCAACCGGGTCCTTGACTATGGCTACACCTTC. Translating it yields CASSYSTNRVLDYGYTF. This chain uses TRBV6-2 or TRBV6-3 with TRBJ1-2; D call uncertain. The CDR3 covers 17 residues. CDR1 is MNHEY and CDR2 is SVGEGT in the germline V gene. Trimming took 0 bases from V and 3 from J, leaving 17 bases between them.

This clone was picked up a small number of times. CDR3 DNA: TGCGCCAGCAGTCTAGCGCCTTCCCCCTCAGCCGGGGAGCTGTTTTTT. Protein product: CASSLAPSPSAGELFF. V and J are TRBV4-1 and TRBJ2-2, with D perhaps TRBD2 (6 bases). CDR3 length: 16 residues. V lost 6 bases, J lost 6 bases, and 20 bases lay in between. Germline CDR1 MGHRA, CDR2 YSYEKL.

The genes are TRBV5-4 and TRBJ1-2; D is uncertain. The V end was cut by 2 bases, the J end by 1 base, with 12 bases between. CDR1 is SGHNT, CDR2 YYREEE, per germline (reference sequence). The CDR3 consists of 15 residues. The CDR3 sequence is CASSLEAVNNYGYTF. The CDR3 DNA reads TGTGCCAGCAGCTTAGAGGCAGTGAATAACTATGGCTACACCTTC.

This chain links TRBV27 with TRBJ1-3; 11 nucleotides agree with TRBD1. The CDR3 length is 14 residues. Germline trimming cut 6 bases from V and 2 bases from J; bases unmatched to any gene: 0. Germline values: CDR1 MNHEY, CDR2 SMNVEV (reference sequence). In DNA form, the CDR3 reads TGTGCCAGCAGGGACAGGGGGCCTGGAAACACCATATATTTT. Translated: CASRDRGPGNTIYF.

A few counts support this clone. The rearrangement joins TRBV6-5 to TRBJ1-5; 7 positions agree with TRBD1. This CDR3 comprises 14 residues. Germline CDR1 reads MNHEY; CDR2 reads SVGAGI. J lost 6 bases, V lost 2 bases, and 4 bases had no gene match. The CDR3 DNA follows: TGTGCCAGCAGTTACAATGAGGGGGCTCAGCCCCAGCATTTT. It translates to CASSYNEGAQPQHF.

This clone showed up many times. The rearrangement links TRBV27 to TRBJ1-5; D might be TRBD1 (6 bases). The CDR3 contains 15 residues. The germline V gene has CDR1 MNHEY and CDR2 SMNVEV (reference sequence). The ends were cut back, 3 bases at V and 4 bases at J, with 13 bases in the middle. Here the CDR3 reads CASSLATGRNQPQHF. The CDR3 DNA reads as TGTGCCAGCAGTTTGGCGACAGGACGAAATCAGCCCCAGCATTTT.

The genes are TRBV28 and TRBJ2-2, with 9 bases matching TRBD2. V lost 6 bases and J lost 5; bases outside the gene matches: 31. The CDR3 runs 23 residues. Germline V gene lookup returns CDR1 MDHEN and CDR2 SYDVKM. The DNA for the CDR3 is TGTGCCAGCAGCCCAGCCAGGAACGGGGCACTAGCGGGCTTCAGCGGAGGGACCGGGGAGCTGTTTTTT. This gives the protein CASSPARNGALAGFSGGTGELFF.

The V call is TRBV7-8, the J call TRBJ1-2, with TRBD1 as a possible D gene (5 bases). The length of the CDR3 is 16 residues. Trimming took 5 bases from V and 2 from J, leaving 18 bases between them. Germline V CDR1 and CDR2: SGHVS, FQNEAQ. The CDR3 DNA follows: TGTGCCAGCAGCCGCCGTCGGGGGGTAGACAACTATGGCTACACCTTC. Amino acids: CASSRRRGVDNYGYTF.

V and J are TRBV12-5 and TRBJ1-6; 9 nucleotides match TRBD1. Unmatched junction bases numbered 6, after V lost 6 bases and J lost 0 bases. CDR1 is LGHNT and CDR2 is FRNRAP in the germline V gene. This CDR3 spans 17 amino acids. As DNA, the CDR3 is TGTGCTAGTGGGCGACAGGGGGGCAGCTCCTATAATTCACCCCTCCACTTT. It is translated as CASGRQGGSSYNSPLHF.

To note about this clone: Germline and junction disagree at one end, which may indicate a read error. CDR3 loop: CASSYRRGQATDW. As DNA, the CDR3 is TGTGCCAGCAGTTACCGGCGGGGGCAGGCAACCGATTGG. The chain employs TRBV6-5 and TRBJ1-1; D possibly corresponds to TRBD1 (6 bases). This CDR3 contains 13 residues. The germline gives CDR1 MNHEY, CDR2 SVGAGI.

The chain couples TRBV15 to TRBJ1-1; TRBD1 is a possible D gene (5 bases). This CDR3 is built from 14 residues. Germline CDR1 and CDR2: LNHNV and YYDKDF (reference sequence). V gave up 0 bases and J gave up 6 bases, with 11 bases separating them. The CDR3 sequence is CATSRDPGVSEAFF. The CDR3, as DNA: TGTGCCACCAGCAGAGATCCGGGGGTATCTGAAGCTTTCTTT.

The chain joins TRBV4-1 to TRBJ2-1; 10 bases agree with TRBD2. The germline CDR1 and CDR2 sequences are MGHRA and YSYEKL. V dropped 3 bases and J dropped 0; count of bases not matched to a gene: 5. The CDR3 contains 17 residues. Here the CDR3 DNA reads TGCGCCAGCAGCCAGACCGTAGCGGGAGGCTCCTACAATGAGCAGTTCTTC. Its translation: CASSQTVAGGSYNEQFF.

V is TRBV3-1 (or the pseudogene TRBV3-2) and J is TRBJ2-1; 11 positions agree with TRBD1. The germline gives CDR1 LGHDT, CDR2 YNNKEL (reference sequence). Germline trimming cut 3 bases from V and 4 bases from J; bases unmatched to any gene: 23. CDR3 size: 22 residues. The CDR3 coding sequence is TGTGCCAGCAGCCAGCTTTTTACTCCCGGGACAGGGGGAATTGAAGGGTACAATGAGCAGTTCTTC. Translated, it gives CASSQLFTPGTGGIEGYNEQFF.

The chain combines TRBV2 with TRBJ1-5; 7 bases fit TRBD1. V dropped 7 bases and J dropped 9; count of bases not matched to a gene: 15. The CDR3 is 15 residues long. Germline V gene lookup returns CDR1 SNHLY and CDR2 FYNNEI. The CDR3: CASTDDRAVFPPQHF. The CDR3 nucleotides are TGTGCCAGCACCGATGACAGGGCGGTCTTTCCGCCCCAGCATTTT. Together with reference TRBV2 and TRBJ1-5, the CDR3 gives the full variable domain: EPEVTQTPSHQVTQMGQEVILRCVPISNHLYFYWYRQILGQKVEFLVSFYNNEISEKSEIFDDQFSVERPDGSNFTLKIRSTKLEDSAMYFCASTDDRAVFPPQHFGDGTRLSIL.

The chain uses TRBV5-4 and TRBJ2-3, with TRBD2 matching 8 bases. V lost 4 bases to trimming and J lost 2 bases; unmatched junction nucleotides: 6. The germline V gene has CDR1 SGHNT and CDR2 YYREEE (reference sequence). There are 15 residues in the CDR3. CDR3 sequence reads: CASSQREISTDTQYF. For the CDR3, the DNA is TGTGCCAGCAGCCAGCGGGAGATCTCCACAGATACGCAGTATTTT.

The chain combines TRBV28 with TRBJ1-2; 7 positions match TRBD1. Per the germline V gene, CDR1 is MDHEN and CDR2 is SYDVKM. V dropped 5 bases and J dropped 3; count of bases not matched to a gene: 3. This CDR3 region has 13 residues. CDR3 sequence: CASSLQGDYGYTF. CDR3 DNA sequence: TGTGCCAGCAGTCTCCAGGGGGACTATGGCTACACCTTC.

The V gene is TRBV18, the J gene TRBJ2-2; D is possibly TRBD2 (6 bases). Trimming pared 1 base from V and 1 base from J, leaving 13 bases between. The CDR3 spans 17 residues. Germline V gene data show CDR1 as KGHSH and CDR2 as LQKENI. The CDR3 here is CASSPRSSAVNTGELFF. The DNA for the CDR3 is TGTGCCAGCTCACCACGCTCTAGCGCTGTGAACACCGGGGAGCTGTTTTTT.

The CDR3: CASSKRDRVIETQYF. CDR3 sequence (DNA): TGTGCCAGTAGCAAGAGGGACAGGGTGATAGAGACCCAGTACTTC. The J gene is TRBJ2-5, the V gene TRBV19, with 9 bases aligning to TRBD1. V was clipped by 6 bases and J by 4 bases; unmatched bases: 9. The CDR3 totals 15 residues. Looked up from germline, CDR1 is LNHDA and CDR2 is SQIVND (reference sequence).

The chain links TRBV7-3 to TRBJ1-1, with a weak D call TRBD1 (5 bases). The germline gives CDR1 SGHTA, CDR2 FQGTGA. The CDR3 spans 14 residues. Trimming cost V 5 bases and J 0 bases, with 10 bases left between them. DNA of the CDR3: TGTGCCAGCAGCCCAAACAGGATGAACACTGAAGCTTTCTTT. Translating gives CASSPNRMNTEAFF.

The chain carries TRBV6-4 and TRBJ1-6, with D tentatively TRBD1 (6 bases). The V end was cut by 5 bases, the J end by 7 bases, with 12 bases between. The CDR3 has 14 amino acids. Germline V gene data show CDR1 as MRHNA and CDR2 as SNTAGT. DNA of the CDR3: TGTGCCAGCAGTCCGGACAGAAACAATTCACCCCTCCACTTT. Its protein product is CASSPDRNNSPLHF.

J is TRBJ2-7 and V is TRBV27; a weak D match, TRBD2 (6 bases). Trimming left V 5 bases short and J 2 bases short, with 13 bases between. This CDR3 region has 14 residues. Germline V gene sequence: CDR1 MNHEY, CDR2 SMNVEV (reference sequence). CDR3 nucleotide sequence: TGTGCCAGCAGTCCACTTAGCGGACCCTACGAGCAGTACTTC. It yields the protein CASSPLSGPYEQYF.

The CDR3 reads CASSLDRQSNRYNEQFF. Here the CDR3 DNA reads TGTGCCAGCAGCTTAGACCGACAGTCCAACAGATACAATGAGCAGTTCTTC. The chain couples TRBV11-3 to TRBJ2-1; weak D call: TRBD1 (5 bases). Germline lookup yields CDR1 SGHNT and CDR2 YENEEA. V lost 0 bases and J 4 bases, leaving 16 bases between the germline ends. The CDR3 consists of 17 residues.

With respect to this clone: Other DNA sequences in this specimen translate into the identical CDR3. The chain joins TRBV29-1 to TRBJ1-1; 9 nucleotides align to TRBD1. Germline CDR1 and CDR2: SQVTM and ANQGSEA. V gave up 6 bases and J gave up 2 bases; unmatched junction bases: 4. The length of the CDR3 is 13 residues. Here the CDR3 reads CSVTTGGNTEAFF. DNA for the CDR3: TGCAGCGTGACCACAGGGGGCAACACTGAAGCTTTCTTT.

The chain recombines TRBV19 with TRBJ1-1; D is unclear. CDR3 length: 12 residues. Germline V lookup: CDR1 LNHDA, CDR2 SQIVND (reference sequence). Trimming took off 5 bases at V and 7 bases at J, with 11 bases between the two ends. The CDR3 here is CASSGTYGEAFF. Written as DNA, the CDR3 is TGTGCCAGTAGTGGTACTTACGGTGAAGCTTTCTTT.

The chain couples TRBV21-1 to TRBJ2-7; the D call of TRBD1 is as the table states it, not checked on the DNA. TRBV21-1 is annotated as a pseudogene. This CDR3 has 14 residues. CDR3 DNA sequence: TGTGCCAGCAGCCTAACAGGGGAGGCCTACGAGCAGTACTTC. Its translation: CASSLTGEAYEQYF.

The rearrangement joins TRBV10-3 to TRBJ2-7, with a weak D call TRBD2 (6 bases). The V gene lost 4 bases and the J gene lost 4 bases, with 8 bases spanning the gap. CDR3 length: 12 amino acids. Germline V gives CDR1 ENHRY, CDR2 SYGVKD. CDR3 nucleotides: TGTGCCATCAGTGTGGAGGGGTACGAGCAGTACTTC. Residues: CAISVEGYEQYF.

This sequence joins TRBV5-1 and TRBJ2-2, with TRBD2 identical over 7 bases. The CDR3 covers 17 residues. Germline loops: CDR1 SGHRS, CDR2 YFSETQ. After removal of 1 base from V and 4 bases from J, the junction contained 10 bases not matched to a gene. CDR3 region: CASSLTAGGKSTGELFF. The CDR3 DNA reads TGCGCCAGCAGCTTGACGGCCGGGGGGAAGAGCACCGGGGAGCTGTTTTTT.

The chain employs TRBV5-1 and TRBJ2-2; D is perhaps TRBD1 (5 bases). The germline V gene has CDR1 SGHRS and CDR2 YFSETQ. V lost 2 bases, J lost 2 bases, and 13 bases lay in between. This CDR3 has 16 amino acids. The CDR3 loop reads CASSFTGLNNTGELFF. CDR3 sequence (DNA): TGCGCCAGCAGCTTTACAGGCCTAAACAACACCGGGGAGCTGTTTTTT.